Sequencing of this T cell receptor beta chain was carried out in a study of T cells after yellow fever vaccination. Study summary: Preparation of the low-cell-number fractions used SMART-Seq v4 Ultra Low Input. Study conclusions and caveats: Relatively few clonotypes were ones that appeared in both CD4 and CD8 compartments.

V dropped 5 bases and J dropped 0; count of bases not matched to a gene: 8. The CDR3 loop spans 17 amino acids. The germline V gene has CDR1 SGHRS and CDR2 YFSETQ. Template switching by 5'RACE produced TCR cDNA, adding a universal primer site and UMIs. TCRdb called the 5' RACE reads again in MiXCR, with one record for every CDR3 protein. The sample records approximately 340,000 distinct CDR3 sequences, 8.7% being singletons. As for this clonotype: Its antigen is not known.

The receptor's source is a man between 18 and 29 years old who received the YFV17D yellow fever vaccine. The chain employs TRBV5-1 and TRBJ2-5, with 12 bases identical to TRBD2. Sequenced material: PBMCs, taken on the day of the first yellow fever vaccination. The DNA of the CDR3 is TGCGCCAGCAGGGCCCTAGCGGGGGGGTTACACCAAGAGACCCAGTACTTC. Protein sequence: CASRALAGGLHQETQYF.